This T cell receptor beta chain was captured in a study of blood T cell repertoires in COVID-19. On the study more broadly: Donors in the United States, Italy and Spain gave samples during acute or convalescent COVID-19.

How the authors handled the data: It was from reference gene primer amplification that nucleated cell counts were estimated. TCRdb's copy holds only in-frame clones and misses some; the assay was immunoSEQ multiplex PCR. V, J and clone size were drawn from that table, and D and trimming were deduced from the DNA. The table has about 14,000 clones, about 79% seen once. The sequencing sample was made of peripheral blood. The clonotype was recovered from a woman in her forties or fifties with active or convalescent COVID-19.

The CDR3 DNA is TGTGCCAGCAGCCCTATCGGCGGGAGGACTGTACATGAGCAGTTCTTC. Residues: CASSPIGGRTVHEQFF. The genes are TRBV13 and TRBJ2-1, with TRBD2 identical over 8 bases. J gave up 8 bases and V 5 bases, and 14 bases lay outside the gene matches. The germline CDR1 and CDR2 sequences are PRHDT and FYEKMQ (reference sequence). The CDR3 consists of 16 residues.